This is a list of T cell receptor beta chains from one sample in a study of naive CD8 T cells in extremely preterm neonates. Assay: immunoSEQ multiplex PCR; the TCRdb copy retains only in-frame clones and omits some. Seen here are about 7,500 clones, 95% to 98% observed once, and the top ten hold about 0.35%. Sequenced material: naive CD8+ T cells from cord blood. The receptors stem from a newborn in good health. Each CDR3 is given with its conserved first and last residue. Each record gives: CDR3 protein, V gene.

CASSIGGYSYEQYF TRBV5-4
CATGFGGAYNEQFF TRBV6-1
CATSRDRGFVDEQYF TRBV15
CASSQTSGDETQYF TRBV4-1
CASSLWQGGTTGELFF TRBV28
CASSIEGGGSTRQYF TRBV19
CASSWTGFEQYF TRBV6-5
CASSLGDTYEQYF TRBV5-5
CASSPGRNTGELFF TRBV5-6
CASRGAGFGSGNEKLFF TRBV7-9
CACISSRDKGGGYTF TRBV30
CASTQVVGGYTF TRBV6-5
CASRLSGGTEAFF TRBV6-5
CASSLGSLAPTGELFF TRBV5-6
CASSSPQGVSSYEQYF TRBV7-8
CAWSQQGYEQYF TRBV30
CASSLLGQGSYNSPLHF TRBV5-4
CASSYSVNTEAFF TRBV6-5
CASSPRGRSTDTQYF TRBV5-1
CASSERSPETQYF TRBV5-1
CASSGQSSGNTIYF TRBV7-9
CASSQDTASGGVYQETQYF TRBV4-3
CASSQQLAGGHHTGELFF TRBV4-1
CASSLSGGDTEAFF TRBV9
CASSQGQGNTEAFF TRBV4-1
CASRCEAGGRDEQYF TRBV10-2
CASSLGDRGNTEAFF TRBV11-2